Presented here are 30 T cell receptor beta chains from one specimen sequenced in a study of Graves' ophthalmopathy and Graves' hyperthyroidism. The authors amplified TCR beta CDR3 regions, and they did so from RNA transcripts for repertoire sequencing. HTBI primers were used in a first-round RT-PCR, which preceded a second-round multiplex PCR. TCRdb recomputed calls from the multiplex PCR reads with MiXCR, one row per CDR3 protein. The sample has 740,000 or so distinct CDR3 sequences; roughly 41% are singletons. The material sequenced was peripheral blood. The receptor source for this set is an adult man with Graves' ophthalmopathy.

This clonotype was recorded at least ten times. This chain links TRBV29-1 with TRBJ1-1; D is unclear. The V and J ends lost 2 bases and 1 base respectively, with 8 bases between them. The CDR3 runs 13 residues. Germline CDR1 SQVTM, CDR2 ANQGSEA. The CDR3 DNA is TGCAGCGTTGAAAGGACTCGGAACACTGAAGCTTTCTTT. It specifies CSVERTRNTEAFF. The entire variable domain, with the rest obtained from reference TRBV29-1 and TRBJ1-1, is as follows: SAVISQKPSRDICQRGTSLTIQCQVDSQVTMMFWYRQQPGQSLTLIATANQGSEATYESGFVIDKFPISRPNLTFSTLTVSNMSPEDSSIYLCSVERTRNTEAFFGQGTRLTVV.

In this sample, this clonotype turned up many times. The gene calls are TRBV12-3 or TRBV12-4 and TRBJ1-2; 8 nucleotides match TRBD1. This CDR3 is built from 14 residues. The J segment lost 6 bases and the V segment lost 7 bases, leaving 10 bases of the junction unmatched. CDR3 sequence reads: CASTPDREVNGYTF. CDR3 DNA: TGTGCCAGCACCCCGGACAGGGAAGTCAATGGCTACACCTTC.

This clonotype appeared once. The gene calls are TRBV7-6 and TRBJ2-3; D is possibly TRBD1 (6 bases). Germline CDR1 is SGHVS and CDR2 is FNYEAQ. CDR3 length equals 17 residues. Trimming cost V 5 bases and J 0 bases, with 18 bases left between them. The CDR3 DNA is TGTGCCAGCAGCCCCGGACAGATAACTACTAGCACAGATACGCAGTATTTT. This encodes CASSPGQITTSTDTQYF.

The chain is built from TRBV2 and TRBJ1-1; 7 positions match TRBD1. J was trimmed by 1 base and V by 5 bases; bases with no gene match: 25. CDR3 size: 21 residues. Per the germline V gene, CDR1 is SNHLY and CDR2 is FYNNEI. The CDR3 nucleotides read TGTGCCAGCAGTTACTTAGGGGTACAGGGGATTAGTCGTTCCTGGAACACTGAAGCTTTCTTT. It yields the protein CASSYLGVQGISRSWNTEAFF. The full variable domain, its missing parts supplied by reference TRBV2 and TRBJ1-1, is EPEVTQTPSHQVTQMGQEVILRCVPISNHLYFYWYRQILGQKVEFLVSFYNNEISEKSEIFDDQFSVERPDGSNFTLKIRSTKLEDSAMYFCASSYLGVQGISRSWNTEAFFGQGTRLTVV.

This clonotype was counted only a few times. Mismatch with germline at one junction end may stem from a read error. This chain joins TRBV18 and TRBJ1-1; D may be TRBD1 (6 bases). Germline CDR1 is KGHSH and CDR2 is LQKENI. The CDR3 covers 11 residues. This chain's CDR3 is CASSDTGFHVF. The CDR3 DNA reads TGTGCCAGCTCAGATACAGGGTTTCACGTCTTT.

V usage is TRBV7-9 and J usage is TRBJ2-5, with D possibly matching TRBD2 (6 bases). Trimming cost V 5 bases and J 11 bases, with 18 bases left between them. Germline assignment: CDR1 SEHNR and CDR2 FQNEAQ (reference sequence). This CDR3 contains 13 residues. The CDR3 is CASSQGGANTQYF. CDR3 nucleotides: TGTGCCAGCAGCCAAGGAGGGGCGAATACGCAGTACTTC.

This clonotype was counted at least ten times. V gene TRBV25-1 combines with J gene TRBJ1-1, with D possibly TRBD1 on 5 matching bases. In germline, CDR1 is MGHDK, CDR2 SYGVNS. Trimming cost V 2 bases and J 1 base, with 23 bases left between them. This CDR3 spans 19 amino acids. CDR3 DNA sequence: TGTGCCAGCAGTGAACTAACCCCGCCTAGGGGTCTAGAGAACACTGAAGCTTTCTTT. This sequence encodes CASSELTPPRGLENTEAFF.

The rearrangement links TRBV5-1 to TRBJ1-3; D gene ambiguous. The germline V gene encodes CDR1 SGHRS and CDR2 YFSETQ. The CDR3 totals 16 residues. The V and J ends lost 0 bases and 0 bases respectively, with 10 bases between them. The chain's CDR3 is CASSLGGRTSGNTIYF. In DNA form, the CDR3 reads TGCGCCAGCAGCTTGGGAGGCAGAACCTCTGGAAACACCATATATTTT.

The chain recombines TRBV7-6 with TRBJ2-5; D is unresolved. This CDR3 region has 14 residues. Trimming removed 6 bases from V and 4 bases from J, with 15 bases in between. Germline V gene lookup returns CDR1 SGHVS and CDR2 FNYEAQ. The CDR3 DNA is TGTGCCAGCAGTCTACAAAGCTCCCCAGAGACCCAGTACTTC. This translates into CASSLQSSPETQYF.

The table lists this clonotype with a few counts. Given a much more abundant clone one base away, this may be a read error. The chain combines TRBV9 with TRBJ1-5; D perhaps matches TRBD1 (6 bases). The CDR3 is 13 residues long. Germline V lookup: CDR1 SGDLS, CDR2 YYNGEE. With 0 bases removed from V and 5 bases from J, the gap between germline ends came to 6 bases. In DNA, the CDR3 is TGTGCCAGCAGCGTAGGGACAGATCAGCCCCAGCATTTT. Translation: CASSVGTDQPQHF.

The CDR3 nucleotides are TGTGCCACCAGTTACTCCGGGGACAGGGGCGGTTACGAGCAGTACTTC. Protein: CATSYSGDRGGYEQYF. The chain links TRBV24-1 to TRBJ2-7, with TRBD1 matching 10 bases. Germline assignment: CDR1 KGHDR and CDR2 SFDVKD. Trimming at V came to 6 bases and at J to 4 bases, leaving 11 bases not matched to a gene. The CDR3 consists of 16 residues.

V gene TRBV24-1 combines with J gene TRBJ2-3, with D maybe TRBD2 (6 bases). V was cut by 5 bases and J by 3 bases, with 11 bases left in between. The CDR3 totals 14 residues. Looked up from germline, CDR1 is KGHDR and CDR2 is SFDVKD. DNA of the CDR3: TGTGCCACCAGTGGACTAGATTCGACAGATACGCAGTATTTT. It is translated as CATSGLDSTDTQYF.

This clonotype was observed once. CDR3 nucleotide sequence: TGCGCCAGCAGAGGGACTGCTAGCACAGATACGCAGTATTTT. Translated, it gives CASRGTASTDTQYF. V is TRBV10-2 and J is TRBJ2-3, with TRBD2 as a possible D gene (6 bases). CDR3 length: 14 amino acids. In germline, CDR1 is WSHSY, CDR2 SAAADI. Deletions cut 6 bases from V and 0 bases from J, with 10 bases between.

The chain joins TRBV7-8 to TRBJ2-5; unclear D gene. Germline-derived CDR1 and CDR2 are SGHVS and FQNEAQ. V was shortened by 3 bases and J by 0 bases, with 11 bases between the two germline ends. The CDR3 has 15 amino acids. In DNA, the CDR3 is TGTGCCAGCAGCTTTAGCCGGGTGAACCAAGAGACCCAGTACTTC. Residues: CASSFSRVNQETQYF.

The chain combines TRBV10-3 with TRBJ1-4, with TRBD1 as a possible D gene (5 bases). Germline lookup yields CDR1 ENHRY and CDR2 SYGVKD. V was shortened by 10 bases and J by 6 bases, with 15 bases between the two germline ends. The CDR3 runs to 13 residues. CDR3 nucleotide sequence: TGTGCCAGCAGCGATGGACACTATGAAAAACTGTTTTTT. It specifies CASSDGHYEKLFF.

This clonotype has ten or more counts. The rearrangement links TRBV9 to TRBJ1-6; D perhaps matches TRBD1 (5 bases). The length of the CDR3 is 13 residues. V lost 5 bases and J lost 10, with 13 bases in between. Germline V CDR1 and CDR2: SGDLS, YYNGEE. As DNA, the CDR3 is TGTGCCAGCAGGATATTGGGGGACTCACCCCTCCACTTT. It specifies CASRILGDSPLHF.

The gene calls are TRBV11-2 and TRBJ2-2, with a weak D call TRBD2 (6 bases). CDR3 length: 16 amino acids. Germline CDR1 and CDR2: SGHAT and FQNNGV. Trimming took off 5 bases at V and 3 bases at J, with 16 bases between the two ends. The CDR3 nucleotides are TGTGCCAGCAGCCCCCGTAGCGGAGGAGACACCGGGGAGCTGTTTTTT. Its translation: CASSPRSGGDTGELFF.

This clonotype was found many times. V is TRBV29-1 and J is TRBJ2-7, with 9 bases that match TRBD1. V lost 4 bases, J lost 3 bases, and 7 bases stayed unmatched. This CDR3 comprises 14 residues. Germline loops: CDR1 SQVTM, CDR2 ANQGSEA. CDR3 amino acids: CSVVRDRARYEQYF. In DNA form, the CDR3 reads TGCAGCGTTGTTCGGGACAGGGCACGCTACGAGCAGTACTTC.

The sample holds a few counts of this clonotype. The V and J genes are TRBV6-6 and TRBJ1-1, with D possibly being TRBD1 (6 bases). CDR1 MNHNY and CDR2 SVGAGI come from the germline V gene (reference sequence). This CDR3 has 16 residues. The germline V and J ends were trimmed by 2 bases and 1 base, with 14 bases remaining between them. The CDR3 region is CASSYLKPTGNTEAFF. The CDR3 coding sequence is TGTGCCAGCAGTTACCTGAAACCGACAGGGAACACTGAAGCTTTCTTT.

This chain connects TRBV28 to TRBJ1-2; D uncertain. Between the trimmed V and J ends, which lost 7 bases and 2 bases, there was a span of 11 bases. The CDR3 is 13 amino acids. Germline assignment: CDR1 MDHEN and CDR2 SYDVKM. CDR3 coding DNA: TGTGCCAGCACTACCAGGAGAAACTATGGCTACACCTTC. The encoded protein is CASTTRRNYGYTF.

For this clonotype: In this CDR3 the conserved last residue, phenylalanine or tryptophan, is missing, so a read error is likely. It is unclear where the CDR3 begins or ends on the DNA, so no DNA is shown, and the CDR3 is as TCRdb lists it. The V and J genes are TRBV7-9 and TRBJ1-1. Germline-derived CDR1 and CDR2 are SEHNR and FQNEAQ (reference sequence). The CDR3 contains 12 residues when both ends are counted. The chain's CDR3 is CASSLGHLEASL.

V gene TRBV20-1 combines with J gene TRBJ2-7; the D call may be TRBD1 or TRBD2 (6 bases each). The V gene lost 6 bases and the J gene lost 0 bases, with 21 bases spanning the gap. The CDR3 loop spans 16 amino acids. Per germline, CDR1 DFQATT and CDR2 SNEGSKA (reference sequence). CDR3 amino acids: CSAGGGSQHNSYEQYF. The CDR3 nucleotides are TGCAGTGCAGGGGGAGGATCACAGCACAACTCCTACGAGCAGTACTTC.

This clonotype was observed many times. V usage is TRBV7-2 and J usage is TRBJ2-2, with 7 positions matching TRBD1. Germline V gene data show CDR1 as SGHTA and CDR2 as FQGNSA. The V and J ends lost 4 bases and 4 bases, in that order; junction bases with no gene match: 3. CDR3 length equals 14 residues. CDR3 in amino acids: CASSSTGTTGELFF. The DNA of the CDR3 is TGTGCCAGCAGCTCGACAGGGACCACCGGGGAGCTGTTTTTT.

The CDR3 sequence is CATGERGTEAFF. The CDR3 coding sequence is TGTGCCACAGGAGAGAGGGGGACTGAAGCTTTCTTT. The J gene is TRBJ1-1, the V gene TRBV10-3, with a possible D match to TRBD1 (6 bases). Trimming pared 10 bases from V and 5 bases from J, leaving 14 bases between. Germline V gene data show CDR1 as ENHRY and CDR2 as SYGVKD. There are 12 residues in the CDR3.

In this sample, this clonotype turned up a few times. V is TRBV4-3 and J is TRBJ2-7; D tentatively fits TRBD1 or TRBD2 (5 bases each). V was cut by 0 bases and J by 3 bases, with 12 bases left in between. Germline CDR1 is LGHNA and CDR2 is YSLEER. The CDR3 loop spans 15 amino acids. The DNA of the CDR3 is TGCGCCAGCAGCCAAGACCGGGACCGTGACTACGAGCAGTACTTC. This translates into CASSQDRDRDYEQYF.

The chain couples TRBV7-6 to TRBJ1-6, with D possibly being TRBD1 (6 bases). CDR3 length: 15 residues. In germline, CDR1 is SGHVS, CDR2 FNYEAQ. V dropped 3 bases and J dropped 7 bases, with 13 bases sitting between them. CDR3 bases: TGTGCCAGCAGCTTTGGACAGAGAGAGAATTCACCCCTCCACTTT. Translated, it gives CASSFGQRENSPLHF.

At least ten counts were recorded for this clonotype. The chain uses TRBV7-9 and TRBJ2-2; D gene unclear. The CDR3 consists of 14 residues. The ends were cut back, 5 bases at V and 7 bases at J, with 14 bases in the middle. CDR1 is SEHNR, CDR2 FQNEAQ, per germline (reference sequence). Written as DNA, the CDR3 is TGTGCCAGCAGCCCCGCTCCCCAGGTCGGGGAGCTGTTTTTT. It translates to CASSPAPQVGELFF.

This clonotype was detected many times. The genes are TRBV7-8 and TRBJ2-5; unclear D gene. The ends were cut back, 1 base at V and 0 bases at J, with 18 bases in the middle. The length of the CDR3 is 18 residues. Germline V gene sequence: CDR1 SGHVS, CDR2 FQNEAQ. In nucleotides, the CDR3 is TGTGCCAGCAGCTTAGGTCGAACAGCCGATCGGTACCAAGAGACCCAGTACTTC. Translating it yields CASSLGRTADRYQETQYF.

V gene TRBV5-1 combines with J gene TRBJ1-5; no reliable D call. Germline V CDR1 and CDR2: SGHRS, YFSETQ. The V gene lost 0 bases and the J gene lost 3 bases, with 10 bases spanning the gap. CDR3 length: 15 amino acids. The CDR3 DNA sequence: TGCGCCAGCAGCTTGGACGGAGTATTCAATCAGCCCCAGCATTTT. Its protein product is CASSLDGVFNQPQHF. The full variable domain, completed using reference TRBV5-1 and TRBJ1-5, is KAGVTQTPRYLIKTRGQQVTLSCSPISGHRSVSWYQQTPGQGLQFLFEYFSETQRNKGNFPGRFSGRQFSNSRSEMNVSTLELGDSALYLCASSLDGVFNQPQHFGDGTRLSIL.

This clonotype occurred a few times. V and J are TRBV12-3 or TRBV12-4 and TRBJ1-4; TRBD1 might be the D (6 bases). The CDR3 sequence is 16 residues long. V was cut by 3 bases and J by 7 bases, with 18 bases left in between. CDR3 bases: TGTGCCAGCAGTTTCGCTCCAGGGGAGTCGGGTGAAAAACTGTTTTTT. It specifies CASSFAPGESGEKLFF.